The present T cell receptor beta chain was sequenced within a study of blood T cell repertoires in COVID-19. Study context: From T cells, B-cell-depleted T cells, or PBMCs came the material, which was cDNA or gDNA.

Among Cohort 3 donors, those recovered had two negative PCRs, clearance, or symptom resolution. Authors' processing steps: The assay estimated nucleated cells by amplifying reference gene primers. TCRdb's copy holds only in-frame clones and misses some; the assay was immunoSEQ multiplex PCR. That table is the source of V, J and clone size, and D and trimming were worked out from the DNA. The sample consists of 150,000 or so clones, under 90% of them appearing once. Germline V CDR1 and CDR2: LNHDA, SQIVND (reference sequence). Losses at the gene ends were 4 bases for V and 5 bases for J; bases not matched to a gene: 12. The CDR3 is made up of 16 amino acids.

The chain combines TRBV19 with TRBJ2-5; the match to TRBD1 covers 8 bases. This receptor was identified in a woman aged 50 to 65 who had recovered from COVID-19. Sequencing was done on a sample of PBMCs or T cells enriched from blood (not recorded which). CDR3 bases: TGTGCCAGTAGTAAGACCGGGACAGGTTACAGGGAGACCCAGTACTTC. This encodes CASSKTGTGYRETQYF.